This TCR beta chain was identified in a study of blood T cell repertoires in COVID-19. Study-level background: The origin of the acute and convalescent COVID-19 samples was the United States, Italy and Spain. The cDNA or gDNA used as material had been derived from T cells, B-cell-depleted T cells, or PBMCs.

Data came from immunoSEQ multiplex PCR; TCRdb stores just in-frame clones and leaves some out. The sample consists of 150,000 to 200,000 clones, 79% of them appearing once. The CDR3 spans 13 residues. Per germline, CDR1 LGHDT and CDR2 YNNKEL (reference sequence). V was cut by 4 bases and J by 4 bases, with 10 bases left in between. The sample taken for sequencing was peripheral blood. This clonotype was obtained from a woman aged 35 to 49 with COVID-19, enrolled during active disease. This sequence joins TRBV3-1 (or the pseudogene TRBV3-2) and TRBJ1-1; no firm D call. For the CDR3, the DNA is TGTGCCAGCAGCCCGGGGTCCCCCACTGAAGCTTTCTTT. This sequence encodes CASSPGSPTEAFF.